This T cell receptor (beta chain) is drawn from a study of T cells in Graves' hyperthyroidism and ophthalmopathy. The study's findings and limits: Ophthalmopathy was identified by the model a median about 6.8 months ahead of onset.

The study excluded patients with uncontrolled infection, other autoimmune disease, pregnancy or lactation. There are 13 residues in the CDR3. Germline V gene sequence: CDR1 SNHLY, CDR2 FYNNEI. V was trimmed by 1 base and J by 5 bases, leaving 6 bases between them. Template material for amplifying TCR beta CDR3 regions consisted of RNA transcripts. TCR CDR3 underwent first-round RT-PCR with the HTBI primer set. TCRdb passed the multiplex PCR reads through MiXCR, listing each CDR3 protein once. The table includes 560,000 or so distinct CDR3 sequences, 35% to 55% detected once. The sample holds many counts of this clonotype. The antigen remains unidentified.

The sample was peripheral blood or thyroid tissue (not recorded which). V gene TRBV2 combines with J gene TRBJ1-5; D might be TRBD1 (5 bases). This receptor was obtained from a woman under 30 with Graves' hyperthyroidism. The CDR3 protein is CASSEGQHQPQHF. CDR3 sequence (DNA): TGTGCCAGCAGTGAAGGACAGCATCAGCCCCAGCATTTT.